Following are 7 T cell receptor beta chains from one sample sequenced in a study of cytomegalovirus exposure and HLA in healthy donors (dated by TCRdb to the late 2010s). Libraries were prepared through the immunoSEQ multiplex PCR assay. This immuneACCESS table, as held by TCRdb, lists in-frame sequences with V and J called but not all clones. Of the missing ones, under half trace to an unresolved V gene in checked studies; the others have no known cause. The sample table shows about 180,000 clones, and more than 75% are seen once. The ten most abundant clones make up under 3.5% of the sample. Sequenced: PBMCs. The receptors derive from a man younger than 30 in good health and CMV-seropositive.

The rearrangement joins TRBV5-1 to TRBJ2-7, with a tentative D call TRBD2 (6 bases). The germline V gene has CDR1 SGHRS and CDR2 YFSETQ. Trimming stripped 4 bases from V and 3 bases from J, with 20 bases between. The CDR3 is 16 amino acids. The CDR3 is CASSGGWGGKDYEQYF. CDR3 nucleotide sequence: TGCGCCAGCAGCGGGGGATGGGGCGGGAAAGACTACGAGCAGTACTTC.

This clone has a handful of counts. The chain employs TRBV4-1 and TRBJ1-3; D may be TRBD1 (5 bases). Germline loops: CDR1 MGHRA, CDR2 YSYEKL. The CDR3 is 16 residues long. Trimming took 4 bases from V and 0 from J, leaving 13 bases between them. CDR3: CASSLRDSSSGNTIYF. The DNA of the CDR3 is TGCGCCAGCAGCCTCCGGGACTCCAGCTCTGGAAACACCATATATTTT.

The chain uses TRBV28 and TRBJ2-5; 10 nucleotides align to TRBD1. This CDR3 spans 15 amino acids. The V segment lost 10 bases and the J segment 6 bases; nucleotides outside the gene matches: 14. In germline, CDR1 is MDHEN, CDR2 SYDVKM. The CDR3 DNA reads as TGTGCCACCGTCGCCGGGGGACAGGGGAGGAAGACCCAGTACTTC. Encoded protein: CATVAGGQGRKTQYF.

V usage is TRBV27 and J usage is TRBJ1-1, with 9 bases that match TRBD1. CDR1 is MNHEY and CDR2 is SMNVEV in the germline V gene (reference sequence). The CDR3 loop spans 17 amino acids. With V trimmed by 0 bases and J by 5 bases, 10 bases remained unmatched. CDR3 amino acids: CASSLSPGQGGGTEAFF. CDR3 nucleotides: TGTGCCAGCAGTTTATCTCCGGGACAGGGTGGAGGAACTGAAGCTTTCTTT.

The gene calls are TRBV19 and TRBJ1-1; 7 bases match TRBD1. CDR3 length equals 14 residues. CDR1 is LNHDA and CDR2 is SQIVND in the germline V gene (reference sequence). Unmatched junction bases numbered 5, after V lost 3 bases and J lost 4 bases. The CDR3 sequence: CASSMSGGRTEAFF. The CDR3 nucleotides are TGTGCCAGTAGTATGTCAGGGGGGCGCACTGAAGCTTTCTTT.

This sequence joins TRBV18 and TRBJ1-6; 8 nucleotides align to TRBD1. Germline loops: CDR1 KGHSH, CDR2 LQKENI. The CDR3 extends over 15 amino acids. The trim removed 3 bases at V and 9 bases at J, leaving 7 bases unmatched. CDR3 DNA: TGTGCCAGCTCACCGGGACAGGCTCGTCTTTCACCCCTCCACTTT. This codes for CASSPGQARLSPLHF.

In nucleotides, the CDR3 is TGTGCCAGCAGCTTAGGCGGTACGCAGTATTTT. Protein product: CASSLGGTQYF. The rearrangement links TRBV7-8 to TRBJ2-3; D unclear. Germline lookup yields CDR1 SGHVS and CDR2 FQNEAQ. Trimming left V 1 base short and J 8 bases short, with 4 bases between. The CDR3 has 11 amino acids. The variable domain in full, completed from reference TRBV7-8 and TRBJ2-3, reads GAGVSQSPRYKVAKRGQDVALRCDPISGHVSLFWYQQALGQGPEFLTYFQNEAQLDKSGLPSDRFFAERPEGSVSTLKIQRTQQEDSAVYLCASSLGGTQYFGPGTRLTVL.